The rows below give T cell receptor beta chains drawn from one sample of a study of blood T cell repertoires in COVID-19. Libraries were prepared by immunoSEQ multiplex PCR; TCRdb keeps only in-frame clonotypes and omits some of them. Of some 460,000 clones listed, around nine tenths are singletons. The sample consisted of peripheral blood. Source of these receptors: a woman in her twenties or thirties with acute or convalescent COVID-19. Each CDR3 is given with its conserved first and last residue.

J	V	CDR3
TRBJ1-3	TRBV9	CASSVNSFFGNTIYF
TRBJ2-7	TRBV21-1	CASSSPHRDTGSSYEQYF
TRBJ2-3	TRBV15	CATSTRQGTTDTQYF
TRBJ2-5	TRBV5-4	CASSLAGGGQETQYF
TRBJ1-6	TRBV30	CAWSGQGVSPLHF
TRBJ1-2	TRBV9	CASSVEGGYGYTF
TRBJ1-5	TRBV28	CASRLIGTGGVRVNQPQHF
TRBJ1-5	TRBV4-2	CASGQGAQPQHF
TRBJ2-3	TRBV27	CASSLLSRGTDTQYF
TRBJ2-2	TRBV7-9	CASSLGLAGLATGELFF
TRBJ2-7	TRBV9	CASSSGLASYEQYF
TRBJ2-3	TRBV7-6	CASSKQGTDTQYF
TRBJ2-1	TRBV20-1	CSASFGGAYSGSYNEQFF
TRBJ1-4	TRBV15	CATSTLGGGTGGLREKLFF
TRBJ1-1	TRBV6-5	CASSYSGGGDFTEAFF
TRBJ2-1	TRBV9	CASSVSIATRGVKDNEQFF
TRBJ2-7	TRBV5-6	CASSLYRVSVDEQYF
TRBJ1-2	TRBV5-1	CASSNSRTGGDDGYTF
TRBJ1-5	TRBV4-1	CASSQVDRDLQPQHF
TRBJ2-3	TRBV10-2	CASSESAGDTQYF
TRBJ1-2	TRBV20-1	CSASRNLEVGYTF
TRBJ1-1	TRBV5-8	CASSLGVRRGTEAFF
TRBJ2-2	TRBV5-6	CASSLPTSRNTGELFF
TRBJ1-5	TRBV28	CASSLPIQGSQPQHF
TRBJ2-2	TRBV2	CASSRTGQDTGELFF
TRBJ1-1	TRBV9	CASSVGIKGTEAFF
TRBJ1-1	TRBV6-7	CASSYSRVMNTEAFF
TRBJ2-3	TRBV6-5	CASSFAFGTRTYF
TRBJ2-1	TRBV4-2	CASSQELRLAGAIEQFF
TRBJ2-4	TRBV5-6	CASSLTKLNRPGGKNIQYF
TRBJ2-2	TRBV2	CASSAQGAQAGELFF
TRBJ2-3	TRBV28	CASSPPLRVDTQYF
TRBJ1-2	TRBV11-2	CASSHLGQTVYGYTF
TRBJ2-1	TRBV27	CASSRIRGAKYNEQFF
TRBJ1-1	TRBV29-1	CSVRLGTGNTEAFF
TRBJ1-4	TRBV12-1	CASSFREGVCEKLFF
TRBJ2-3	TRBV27	CASSLEGAGLADTQYF
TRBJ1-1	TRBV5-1	CASSPGAWEMNTEAFF
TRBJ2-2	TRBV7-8	CASSLAFRGTGELFF
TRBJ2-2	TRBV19	CASRPTGYSGELFF
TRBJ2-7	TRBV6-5	CASSYSQGGGYEQYF
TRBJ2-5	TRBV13	CASSFSKRGGNQETQYF
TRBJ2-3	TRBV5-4	CASSLETSTDTQYF
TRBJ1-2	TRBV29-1	CSVEEGASGRYTF
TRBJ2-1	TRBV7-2	CASSARLAGYYPEFF